What follows describes a single T cell receptor beta chain. Its antigen is unknown. This CDR3 is built from 17 residues. CDR1 is KGHSH and CDR2 is LQKENI in the germline V gene. The junction had 6 bases not matched to a gene; V was cut back by 3 bases and J by 6 bases. The sample comes from a study of STAT5B mutations in CD4+ large granular lymphocyte leukemia. Study at large: Healthy donors showed HLA-associated enrichment of the CDR3 'QG' motif. Study-wide findings and caveats: Top patient clones used TRBV06 genes more often: 8/27 versus 2/35 in controls. No patients shared main leukemic clonotypes, though about 25% appeared at low frequency elsewhere. Patient CD4-sorted repertoires stayed more clonal than healthy ones after leukemic-clone removal.

Data came from immunoSEQ multiplex PCR; TCRdb stores just in-frame clones and leaves some out. In the table there are approximately 30,000 clones, about 69% of which are singletons. Sample: CD4+ T cells from blood buffy coats. The V and J genes are TRBV18 and TRBJ2-2, with 14 bases aligning to TRBD2. The sequence was obtained from a human donor in good health. CDR3: CASSPTGLAGGPGELFF. In DNA, the CDR3 is TGTGCCAGCTCACCCACCGGACTAGCGGGAGGACCCGGGGAGCTGTTTTTT.